This TCR beta chain was profiled in a study of blood T cells in healthy people across ages. Study-level information: Researchers report that template switching captured about one barcoded beta molecule per two T cells. Study-level findings and limits: Significant beta diversity loss was already apparent by age about 39, declining roughly linearly.

A J-beta primer mix and a sample-barcoded 5' primer were used in a second PCR of roughly 6 to 11 cycles. Each cDNA molecule received a tag from a template-switch adaptor that had 12 random nucleotides. Each CDR3 protein is one row after TCRdb ran MiXCR on the 5' RACE reads. The sample lists about 1.6 million distinct CDR3 sequences, about 32% occurring once. This clonotype showed up many times. Its target is not known. CDR3 length equals 14 residues. Germline CDR1 and CDR2: LGHDT and YNNKEL (reference sequence). V was cut by 4 bases and J by 0 bases, with 10 bases left in between. The sequence was obtained from a woman aged 25 to 39 in good health. The sequencing sample was made of blood. The chain joins TRBV3-1 to TRBJ2-7; a weak D match, TRBD1 (5 bases). The chain's CDR3 is CASSRGRGSYEQYF. The DNA of the CDR3 is TGTGCCAGCAGCCGGGGCCGAGGCTCCTACGAGCAGTACTTC.